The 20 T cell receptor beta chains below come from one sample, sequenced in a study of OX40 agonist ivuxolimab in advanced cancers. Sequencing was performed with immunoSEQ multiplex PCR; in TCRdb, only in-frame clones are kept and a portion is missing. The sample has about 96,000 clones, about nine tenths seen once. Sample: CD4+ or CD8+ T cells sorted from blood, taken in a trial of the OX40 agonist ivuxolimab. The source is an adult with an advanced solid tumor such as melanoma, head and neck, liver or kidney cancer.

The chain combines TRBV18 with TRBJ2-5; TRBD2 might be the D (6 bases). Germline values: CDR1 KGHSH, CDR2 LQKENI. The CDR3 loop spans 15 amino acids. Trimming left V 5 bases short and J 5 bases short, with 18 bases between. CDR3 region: CASSSTGVSYETQYF. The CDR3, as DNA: TGTGCCAGCTCATCCACGGGAGTTTCTTACGAGACCCAGTACTTC.

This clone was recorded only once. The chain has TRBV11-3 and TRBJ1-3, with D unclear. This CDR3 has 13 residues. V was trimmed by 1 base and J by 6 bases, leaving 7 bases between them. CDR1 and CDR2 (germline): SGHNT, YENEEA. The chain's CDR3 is CASSLGFLNTIYF. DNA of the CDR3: TGTGCCAGCAGCTTAGGGTTCCTAAACACCATATATTTT.

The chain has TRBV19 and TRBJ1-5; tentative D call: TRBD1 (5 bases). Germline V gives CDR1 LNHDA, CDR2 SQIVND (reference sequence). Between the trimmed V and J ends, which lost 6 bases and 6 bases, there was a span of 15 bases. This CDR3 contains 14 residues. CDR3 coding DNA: TGTGCCAGTAGATCGGGGACTGCCAGTCAGCCCCAGCATTTT. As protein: CASRSGTASQPQHF.

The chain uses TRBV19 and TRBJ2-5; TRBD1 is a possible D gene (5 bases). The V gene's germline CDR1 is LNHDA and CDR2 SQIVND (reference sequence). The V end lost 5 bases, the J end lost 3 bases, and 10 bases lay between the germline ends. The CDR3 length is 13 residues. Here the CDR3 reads CASSSDREETQYF. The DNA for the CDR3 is TGTGCCAGTAGTTCCGACAGAGAAGAGACCCAGTACTTC. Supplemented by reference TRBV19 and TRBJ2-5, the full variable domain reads DGGITQSPKYLFRKEGQNVTLSCEQNLNHDAMYWYRQDPGQGLRLIYYSQIVNDFQKGDIAEGYSVSREKKESFPLTVTSAQKNPTAFYLCASSSDREETQYFGPGTRLLVL.

Written as DNA, the CDR3 is TGTGCCAGTAGTACCCCTTTCGGGGTCTTTGGCTCCTACAATGAGCAGTTCTTC. It codes for CASSTPFGVFGSYNEQFF. V is TRBV19 and J is TRBJ2-1, with D perhaps matching TRBD2 (5 bases). The CDR3 length is 18 residues. Looked up from germline, CDR1 is LNHDA and CDR2 is SQIVND (reference sequence). Trimming pared 4 bases from V and 0 bases from J, leaving 19 bases between.

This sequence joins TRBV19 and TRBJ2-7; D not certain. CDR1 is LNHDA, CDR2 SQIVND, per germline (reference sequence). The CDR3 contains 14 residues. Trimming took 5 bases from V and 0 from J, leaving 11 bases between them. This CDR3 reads CASSPRADSYEQYF. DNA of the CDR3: TGTGCCAGTAGTCCCCGGGCTGACTCCTACGAGCAGTACTTC.

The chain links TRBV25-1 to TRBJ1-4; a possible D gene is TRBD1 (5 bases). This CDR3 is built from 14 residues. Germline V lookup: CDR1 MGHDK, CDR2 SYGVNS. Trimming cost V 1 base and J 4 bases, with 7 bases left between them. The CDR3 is CASSEWGVNEKLFF. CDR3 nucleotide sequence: TGTGCCAGCAGTGAATGGGGGGTTAATGAAAAACTGTTTTTT.

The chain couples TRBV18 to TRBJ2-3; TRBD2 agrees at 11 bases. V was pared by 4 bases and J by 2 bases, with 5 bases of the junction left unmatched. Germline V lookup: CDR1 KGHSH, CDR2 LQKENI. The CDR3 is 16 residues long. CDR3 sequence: CASSQGTSGTTDTQYF. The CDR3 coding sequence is TGTGCCAGCTCACAAGGGACTAGCGGTACCACAGATACGCAGTATTTT.

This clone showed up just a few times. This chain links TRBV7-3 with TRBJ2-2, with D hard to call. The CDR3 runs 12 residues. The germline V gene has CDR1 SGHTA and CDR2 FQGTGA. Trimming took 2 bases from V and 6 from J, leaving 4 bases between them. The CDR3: CASSLDAGELFF. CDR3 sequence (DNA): TGTGCCAGCAGCTTAGACGCCGGGGAGCTGTTTTTT.

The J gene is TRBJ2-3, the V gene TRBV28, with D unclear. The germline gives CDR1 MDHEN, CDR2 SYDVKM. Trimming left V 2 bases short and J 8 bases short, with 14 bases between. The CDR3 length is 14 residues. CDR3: CASSLEVKIFTQYF. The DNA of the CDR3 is TGTGCCAGCAGTTTAGAAGTCAAGATCTTTACGCAGTATTTT.

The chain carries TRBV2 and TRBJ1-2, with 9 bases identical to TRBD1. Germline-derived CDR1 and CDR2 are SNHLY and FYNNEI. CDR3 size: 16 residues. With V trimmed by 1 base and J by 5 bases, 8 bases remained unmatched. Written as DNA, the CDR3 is TGTGCCAGCAGTGAAGTCACCCCGGACAGGGGTTATGGCTACACCTTC. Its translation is CASSEVTPDRGYGYTF.

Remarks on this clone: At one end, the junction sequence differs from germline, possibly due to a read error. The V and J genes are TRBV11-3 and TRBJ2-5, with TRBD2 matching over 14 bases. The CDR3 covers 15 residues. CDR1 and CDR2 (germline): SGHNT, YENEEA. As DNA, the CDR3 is TGTGCCAGCAGCTCCTCGGGACTAGCGGGAGAGGCCCAGTACTTC. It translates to CASSSSGLAGEAQYF.

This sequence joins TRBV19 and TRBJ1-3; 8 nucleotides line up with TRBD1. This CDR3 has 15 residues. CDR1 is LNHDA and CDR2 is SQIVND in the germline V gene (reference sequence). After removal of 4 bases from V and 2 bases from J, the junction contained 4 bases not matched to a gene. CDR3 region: CASSTTGGTGNTIYF. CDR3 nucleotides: TGTGCCAGTAGTACCACAGGGGGAACTGGAAACACCATATATTTT. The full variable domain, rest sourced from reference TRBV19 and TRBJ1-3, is DGGITQSPKYLFRKEGQNVTLSCEQNLNHDAMYWYRQDPGQGLRLIYYSQIVNDFQKGDIAEGYSVSREKKESFPLTVTSAQKNPTAFYLCASSTTGGTGNTIYFGEGSWLTVV.

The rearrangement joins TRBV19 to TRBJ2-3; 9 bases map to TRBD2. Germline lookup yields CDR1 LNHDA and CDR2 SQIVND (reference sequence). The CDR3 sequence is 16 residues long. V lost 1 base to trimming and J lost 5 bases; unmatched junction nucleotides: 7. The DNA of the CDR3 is TGTGCCAGTAGTATAGCGGGACTAGCAGCGGGAGATACGCAGTATTTT. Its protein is CASSIAGLAAGDTQYF.

CDR3: CAWSVTGRYGYTF. As DNA, the CDR3 is TGTGCCTGGAGTGTGACAGGGCGATATGGCTACACCTTC. The chain joins TRBV30 to TRBJ1-2, with TRBD1 matching over 7 bases. V shed 0 bases, J shed 5 bases, and the junction held 3 bases outside the gene matches. CDR1 and CDR2 (germline): GTSNPN, SVGIG (reference sequence). The CDR3 totals 13 residues.

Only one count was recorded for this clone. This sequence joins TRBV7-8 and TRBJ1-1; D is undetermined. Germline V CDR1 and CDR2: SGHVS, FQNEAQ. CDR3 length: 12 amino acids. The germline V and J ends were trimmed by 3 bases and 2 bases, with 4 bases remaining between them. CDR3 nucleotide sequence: TGTGCCAGCAGCTTCTCCAACACTGAAGCTTTCTTT. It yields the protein CASSFSNTEAFF.

The CDR3 is CASSSPGTYEQYF. CDR3 DNA: TGTGCCAGCAGTTCCCCCGGGACCTACGAGCAGTACTTC. The gene calls are TRBV6-5 and TRBJ2-7, with D perhaps TRBD2 (5 bases). Germline CDR1 MNHEY, CDR2 SVGAGI. V was cut by 4 bases and J by 2 bases, with 9 bases left in between. The CDR3 extends over 13 amino acids.

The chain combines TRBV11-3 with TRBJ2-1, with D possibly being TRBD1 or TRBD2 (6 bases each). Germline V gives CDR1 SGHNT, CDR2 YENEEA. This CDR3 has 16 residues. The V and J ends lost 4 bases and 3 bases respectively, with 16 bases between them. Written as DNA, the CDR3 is TGTGCCAGCAGCTCCACATGGGGGGACAACTACAATGAGCAGTTCTTC. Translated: CASSSTWGDNYNEQFF.

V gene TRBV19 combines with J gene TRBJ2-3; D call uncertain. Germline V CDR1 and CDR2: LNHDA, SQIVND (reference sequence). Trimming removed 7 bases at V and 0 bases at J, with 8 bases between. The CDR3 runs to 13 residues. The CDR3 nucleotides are TGTGCCAGTAAGGTGAGGAGCACAGATACGCAGTATTTT. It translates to CASKVRSTDTQYF.

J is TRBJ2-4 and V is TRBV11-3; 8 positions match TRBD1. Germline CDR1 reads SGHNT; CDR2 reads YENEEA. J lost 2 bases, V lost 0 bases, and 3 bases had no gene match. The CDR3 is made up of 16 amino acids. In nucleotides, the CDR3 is TGTGCCAGCAGCTTAGATCGGACAGGGACCAAAAACATTCAGTACTTC. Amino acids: CASSLDRTGTKNIQYF.